The 29 T cell receptor beta chains below come from one sample, sequenced in a study of OX40 agonist ivuxolimab in advanced cancers. Receptor amplification or capture employed the immunoSEQ multiplex PCR assay. TCRdb obtained this table from immuneACCESS and retained in-frame rearrangements with V and J assigned. These tables miss some clones; where compared with another copy, unresolved V genes account for less than half of the shortfall, and the remainder is unexplained. Here the sample has about 8,900 clones; roughly 90% occur a single time. The top ten hold roughly 13% of the sample. The sequencing used CD4+ or CD8+ T cells sorted from blood, collected in a trial of the OX40 agonist ivuxolimab. All receptors come from an adult with an advanced solid tumor such as melanoma, head and neck, liver or kidney cancer.

This clone was picked up one time. A junction end diverges from the germline sequence, so it may reflect a read error. The CDR3 region has the DNA TGTGCCAGCAGTTGGACGGGCGGGAAGCTGTTTTTT. Translated: CASSWTGGKLFF. The chain is built from TRBV7-9 and TRBJ2-2; D may be TRBD2 (6 bases). The CDR3 extends over 12 amino acids. The germline CDR1 and CDR2 sequences are SEHNR and FQNEAQ (reference sequence).

The chain combines TRBV10-2 with TRBJ1-1; maybe TRBD1 (5 bases). V was cut by 0 bases and J by 1 base, with 9 bases left in between. The germline V gene has CDR1 WSHSY and CDR2 SAAADI. The CDR3 consists of 15 residues. CDR3 residues: CASSESSGRNTEAFF. CDR3 nucleotide sequence: TGCGCCAGCAGTGAGTCATCAGGGAGGAACACTGAAGCTTTCTTT.

This chain uses TRBV19 with TRBJ2-7; 11 nucleotides line up with TRBD2. Losses at the gene ends were 4 bases for V and 4 bases for J; bases not matched to a gene: 6. CDR1 is LNHDA, CDR2 SQIVND, per germline (reference sequence). This CDR3 is built from 15 residues. The CDR3 here is CASSRTSGSSYEQYF. The DNA for the CDR3 is TGTGCCAGTAGTAGAACTAGCGGGAGTTCGTACGAGCAGTACTTC.

J is TRBJ1-4 and V is TRBV9; TRBD1 aligns across 9 bases. J lost 4 bases, V lost 3 bases, and 4 bases had no gene match. The CDR3 consists of 15 residues. Germline V gives CDR1 SGDLS, CDR2 YYNGEE. CDR3: CASSAPTGGNEKLFF. CDR3 nucleotides: TGTGCCAGCAGCGCTCCGACAGGGGGTAATGAAAAACTGTTTTTT.

The CDR3 sequence is CASSADIAGGIYNEQFF. DNA of the CDR3: TGTGCCAGCAGCGCCGACATAGCGGGAGGTATCTACAATGAGCAGTTCTTC. The chain has TRBV5-6 and TRBJ2-1; 10 bases are a match to TRBD2. V lost 4 bases, J lost 3 bases, and 10 bases stayed unmatched. CDR1 SGHDT and CDR2 YYEEEE come from the germline V gene. This CDR3 comprises 17 residues.

The V and J genes are TRBV12-5 and TRBJ2-1, with 8 bases fitting TRBD1. The length of the CDR3 is 16 residues. The V and J ends lost 4 bases and 6 bases, in that order; junction bases with no gene match: 11. Per germline, CDR1 LGHNT and CDR2 FRNRAP. The CDR3: CASGSLPTGEGNEQFF. CDR3 DNA sequence: TGTGCTAGTGGTTCTCTCCCGACAGGGGAAGGCAATGAGCAGTTCTTC.

The chain links TRBV7-2 to TRBJ2-4; no clear D. There are 13 residues in the CDR3. CDR1 and CDR2 (germline): SGHTA, FQGNSA. V was cut by 6 bases and J by 6 bases, with 12 bases left in between. The CDR3 here is CASSQRTGNIQYF. The CDR3 DNA reads as TGTGCCAGCAGTCAGAGAACGGGAAACATTCAGTACTTC.

The chain has TRBV11-3 and TRBJ2-5, with a tentative D call TRBD1 (5 bases). Looked up from germline, CDR1 is SGHNT and CDR2 is YENEEA. The CDR3 is made up of 14 amino acids. V lost 7 bases, J lost 2 bases, and 14 bases lay in between. Written as DNA, the CDR3 is TGTGCCAGCACCCTCAGGGCAGTACAAGAGACCCAGTACTTC. Translation gives CASTLRAVQETQYF.

The gene calls are TRBV30 and TRBJ2-6; D gene unclear. The V and J ends lost 2 bases and 0 bases respectively, with 8 bases between them. CDR1 is GTSNPN, CDR2 SVGIG, per germline (reference sequence). The CDR3 loop spans 15 amino acids. The CDR3 region has the DNA TGTGCCTGGAGTCCCCTGGGCTCTGGGGCCAACGTCCTGACTTTC. This encodes CAWSPLGSGANVLTF. The variable domain in full, with the rest retrieved from reference TRBV30 and TRBJ2-6, is SQTIHQWPATLVQPVGSPLSLECTVEGTSNPNLYWYRQAAGRGLQLLFYSVGIGQISSEVPQNLSASRPQDRQFILSSKKLLLSDSGFYLCAWSPLGSGANVLTFGAGSRLTVL.

This clone was seen once. V is TRBV28 and J is TRBJ2-7; 8 positions match TRBD2. Germline CDR1 reads MDHEN; CDR2 reads SYDVKM. The CDR3 length is 14 residues. V was clipped by 6 bases and J by 5 bases; unmatched bases: 9. The CDR3 DNA follows: TGTGCCAGCAGACCACGGGGGGGGGCCAACGAGCAGTACTTC. Amino acid sequence: CASRPRGGANEQYF.

CDR3 DNA sequence: TGTGCCAGCAGGGCATCGGACCCCTCCTACAATGAGCAGTTCTTC. Amino acid sequence: CASRASDPSYNEQFF. The J gene is TRBJ2-1, the V gene TRBV6-9, with D unclear. CDR3 length equals 15 residues. Germline V gene lookup returns CDR1 MNHGY and CDR2 SVAAGI. Trimming removed 6 bases at V and 0 bases at J, with 12 bases between.

The rearrangement uses TRBV23-1 and TRBJ2-7; D gene unclear. TRBV23-1 counts as an open reading frame of uncertain function. There are 16 residues in the CDR3. V was trimmed by 2 bases and J by 0 bases, leaving 14 bases between them. This chain's CDR3 is CASSQTDSGSSYEQYF. CDR3 DNA sequence: TGCGCCAGCAGTCAAACCGACTCTGGAAGCTCCTACGAGCAGTACTTC.

The chain carries TRBV18 and TRBJ2-5, with D hard to call. TRBJ2-7 matches the DNA end more closely, so the J call is doubtful. The length of the CDR3 is 15 residues. The V gene's germline CDR1 is KGHSH and CDR2 LQKENI. The DNA of the CDR3 is TGTGCCAGCTCTCGTAACCTGGTCGAGTCCTACGAGCAGTACTTC. It yields the protein CASSRNLVESYEQYF.

The chain uses TRBV18 and TRBJ2-5; the match to TRBD1 covers 9 bases. This CDR3 spans 14 amino acids. The germline V gene has CDR1 KGHSH and CDR2 LQKENI. V was pared by 3 bases and J by 4 bases, with 3 bases of the junction left unmatched. CDR3 in amino acids: CASSPTGGGETQYF. In nucleotides, the CDR3 is TGTGCCAGCTCACCGACAGGGGGAGGAGAGACCCAGTACTTC.

V is TRBV7-2 and J is TRBJ2-4; D not certain. From germline, CDR1 is SGHTA and CDR2 FQGNSA. V lost 5 bases and J 6 bases, leaving 14 bases between the germline ends. The CDR3 runs to 14 residues. Written as DNA, the CDR3 is TGTGCCAGCAGCATTCAGAGTTGGGGAAACATTCAGTACTTC. Protein: CASSIQSWGNIQYF.

The chain links TRBV7-8 to TRBJ2-5; 10 bases agree with TRBD2. This CDR3 comprises 16 residues. CDR1 and CDR2 from the germline V gene are SGHVS and FQNEAQ. V was clipped by 2 bases and J by 7 bases; unmatched bases: 10. Written as DNA, the CDR3 is TGTGCCAGCAGCTTATGGGCTAGCGGGAGCCCAGGGACCCAGTACTTC. This translates into CASSLWASGSPGTQYF. Looking up the rest from reference TRBV7-8 and TRBJ2-5 gives the full variable domain: GAGVSQSPRYKVAKRGQDVALRCDPISGHVSLFWYQQALGQGPEFLTYFQNEAQLDKSGLPSDRFFAERPEGSVSTLKIQRTQQEDSAVYLCASSLWASGSPGTQYFGPGTRLLVL.

The genes are TRBV19 and TRBJ1-1, with 8 nucleotides matching TRBD1. The CDR3 has 17 residues. CDR1 is LNHDA and CDR2 is SQIVND in the germline V gene (reference sequence). The V gene end was trimmed by 10 bases and the J gene end by 4 bases; junction bases not matched to a gene: 20. The CDR3 sequence is CATRTGPRSTIGTEAFF. The CDR3 nucleotides are TGTGCCACTCGGACAGGGCCACGCTCAACTATTGGCACTGAAGCTTTCTTT.

Worth noting for this clone: The same CDR3 can be traced to other DNA sequences in this sample. The V and J genes are TRBV15 and TRBJ2-3, with no clear D. From germline, CDR1 is LNHNV and CDR2 YYDKDF (reference sequence). V gave up 0 bases and J gave up 3 bases, with 1 base separating them. This CDR3 region has 12 residues. The CDR3 DNA sequence: TGTGCCACCAGCAGAGATACAGATACGCAGTATTTT. Protein: CATSRDTDTQYF.

The CDR3 bases are TGTGCCAGCATCCCAACCCCAGGGGCAGGGAACAATCAGCCCCAGCATTTT. Translation: CASIPTPGAGNNQPQHF. The chain has TRBV28 and TRBJ1-5; a possible D gene is TRBD1 (6 bases). CDR3 length: 17 residues. Looked up from germline, CDR1 is MDHEN and CDR2 is SYDVKM. Deletions cut 7 bases from V and 3 bases from J, with 22 bases between.

The chain recombines TRBV7-2 with TRBJ1-1; D unresolved. V lost 2 bases and J 4 bases, leaving 11 bases between the germline ends. The V gene's germline CDR1 is SGHTA and CDR2 FQGNSA. CDR3 length: 14 amino acids. CDR3 region: CASSLSGSVTEAFF. The CDR3 nucleotides read TGTGCCAGCAGCTTAAGCGGTTCGGTCACTGAAGCTTTCTTT.

CDR3 bases: TGTGCCAGCAGTGCTGGACTAGCGGGAACCTACAATGAGCAGTTCTTC. Its translation: CASSAGLAGTYNEQFF. The chain is built from TRBV28 and TRBJ2-1; TRBD2 matches 12 bases. V lost 5 bases to trimming and J lost 2 bases; unmatched junction nucleotides: 4. In germline, CDR1 is MDHEN, CDR2 SYDVKM. This CDR3 has 16 amino acids.

The chain links TRBV5-6 to TRBJ1-2; no clear D. Germline values: CDR1 SGHDT, CDR2 YYEEEE. This CDR3 is built from 14 residues. V was cut by 4 bases and J by 3 bases, with 13 bases left in between. DNA of the CDR3: TGTGCCAGCAGCCCAAGCATGGCAGACTATGGCTACACCTTC. Its translation is CASSPSMADYGYTF.

The gene calls are TRBV7-3 and TRBJ2-2; D may be TRBD2 (5 bases). The V end lost 0 bases, the J end lost 6 bases, and 11 bases lay between the germline ends. CDR3 length: 15 amino acids. Germline loops: CDR1 SGHTA, CDR2 FQGTGA. This CDR3 is CASSLTSERAGELFF. Written as DNA, the CDR3 is TGTGCCAGCAGCTTAACTAGCGAGAGGGCCGGGGAGCTGTTTTTT.

The chain recombines TRBV28 with TRBJ2-6, with 8 bases that match TRBD1. V was clipped by 4 bases and J by 0 bases; unmatched bases: 11. The CDR3 has 19 amino acids. The germline V gene encodes CDR1 MDHEN and CDR2 SYDVKM. The CDR3 DNA reads TGTGCCAGCAGTTCCCCTGGACAGGGCCGGGGCTCTGGGGCCAACGTCCTGACTTTC. It specifies CASSSPGQGRGSGANVLTF.

This clone has only one observation. The chain uses TRBV4-1 and TRBJ1-1; possible D gene TRBD1, 5 bases. V was pared by 4 bases and J by 0 bases, with 15 bases between. The CDR3 runs to 16 residues. The germline V gene has CDR1 MGHRA and CDR2 YSYEKL. The CDR3 protein is CASSLAKGNMNTEAFF. In DNA, the CDR3 is TGCGCCAGCAGCCTAGCCAAGGGGAATATGAACACTGAAGCTTTCTTT.

The chain joins TRBV11-2 to TRBJ2-7; 9 nucleotides match TRBD2. With V trimmed by 3 bases and J by 0 bases, 3 bases remained unmatched. The CDR3 spans 15 residues. CDR1 is SGHAT, CDR2 FQNNGV, per germline. The CDR3 bases are TGTGCCAGCAGCTTTAGCGGGGGTCCCTCCTACGAGCAGTACTTC. This sequence encodes CASSFSGGPSYEQYF.

The genes are TRBV10-3 and TRBJ2-1, with 13 bases fitting TRBD2. CDR1 is ENHRY and CDR2 is SYGVKD in the germline V gene. The length of the CDR3 is 18 residues. V lost 3 bases to trimming and J lost 4 bases; unmatched junction nucleotides: 9. The CDR3 bases are TGTGCCATCAGTGATTCCGGACTAGCGGGAGCGGGATACAATGAGCAGTTCTTC. Its translation: CAISDSGLAGAGYNEQFF.

V gene TRBV5-4 combines with J gene TRBJ1-1, with a weak D call TRBD1 (5 bases). The V and J ends lost 0 bases and 2 bases respectively, with 11 bases between them. The CDR3 has 15 amino acids. The germline V gene encodes CDR1 SGHNT and CDR2 YYREEE (reference sequence). The CDR3, as DNA: TGTGCCAGCAGCTTGGGCAGGGCTTATAACACTGAAGCTTTCTTT. Translation gives CASSLGRAYNTEAFF.

The CDR3 spells CASSTQWGPNEQFF. The CDR3 bases are TGTGCCAGTAGTACCCAATGGGGCCCCAATGAGCAGTTCTTC. The rearrangement links TRBV19 to TRBJ2-1, with TRBD1 as a possible D gene (5 bases). Germline CDR1 is LNHDA and CDR2 is SQIVND (reference sequence). This CDR3 has 14 residues. V gave up 4 bases and J gave up 6 bases, with 13 bases separating them.